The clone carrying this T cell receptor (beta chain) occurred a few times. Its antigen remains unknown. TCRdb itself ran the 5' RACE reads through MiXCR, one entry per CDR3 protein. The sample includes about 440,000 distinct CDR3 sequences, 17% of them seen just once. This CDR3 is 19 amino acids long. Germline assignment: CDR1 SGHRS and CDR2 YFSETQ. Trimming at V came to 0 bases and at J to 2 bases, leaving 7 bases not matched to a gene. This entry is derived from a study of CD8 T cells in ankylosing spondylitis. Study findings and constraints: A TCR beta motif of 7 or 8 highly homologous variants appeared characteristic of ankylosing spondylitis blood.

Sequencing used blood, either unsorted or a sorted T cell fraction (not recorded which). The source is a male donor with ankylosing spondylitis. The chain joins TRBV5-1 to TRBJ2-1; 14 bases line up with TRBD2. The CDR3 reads CASSLGRTSGGSPYNEQFF. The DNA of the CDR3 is TGCGCCAGCAGCTTGGGGCGGACTAGCGGGGGGAGCCCCTACAATGAGCAGTTCTTC.